The sequence of this T cell receptor beta chain was determined in a study of blood T cell repertoires in COVID-19. Background on the study: Material from acute and convalescent COVID-19 was sourced from the United States, Italy and Spain. PBMCs, B-cell-depleted T cells, or T cells provided the cDNA or gDNA that made up the material.

In the original workflow: Nucleated cell number was recorded as an estimate derived from reference gene primer amplification. Data came from immunoSEQ multiplex PCR; TCRdb stores just in-frame clones and leaves some out. V, J and clone size were drawn from that table, and D and trimming were deduced from the DNA. The top ten hold under 2.5% of the sample, which has approximately 260,000 clones, around nine tenths seen once. CDR3 size: 15 residues. Germline loops: CDR1 SGHNT, CDR2 YYREEE (reference sequence). The ends were cut back, 4 bases at V and 5 bases at J, with 18 bases in the middle. The sequence was obtained from a middle-aged woman who had recovered from COVID-19. Input material: peripheral blood. The chain employs TRBV5-4 and TRBJ1-2; D perhaps matches TRBD1 (6 bases). CDR3 amino acids: CASSLDRPVHYGYTF. For the CDR3, the DNA is TGTGCCAGCAGCCTGGACAGACCCGTTCATTATGGCTACACCTTC.